Below, 29 T cell receptor beta chains from the same sample are listed, as sequenced in a study of blood T cell repertoires in COVID-19. This table comes from immunoSEQ multiplex PCR, and its TCRdb copy is limited to in-frame clones, with some not included. The repertoire holds hundreds of thousands of clones, with around 82% as singletons. Sequencing used peripheral blood. The origin of the receptors is a man older than 75 with acute or convalescent COVID-19.

The chain is built from TRBV28 and TRBJ2-3; D uncertain. Trimming stripped 5 bases from V and 4 bases from J, with 13 bases between. Germline assignment: CDR1 MDHEN and CDR2 SYDVKM. The CDR3 runs 14 residues. The CDR3 region has the DNA TGTGCCAGCAGTGGGCCCCCACCCCCAGATACGCAGTATTTT. It specifies CASSGPPPPDTQYF. The complete variable domain, with remaining parts taken from reference TRBV28 and TRBJ2-3, reads DVKVTQSSRYLVKRTGEKVFLECVQDMDHENMFWYRQDPGLGLRLIYFSYDVKMKEKGDIPEGYSVSREKKERFSLILESASTNQTSMYLCASSGPPPPDTQYFGPGTRLTVL.

This chain uses TRBV28 with TRBJ2-7, with 11 bases identical to TRBD2. CDR1 is MDHEN and CDR2 is SYDVKM in the germline V gene. This CDR3 has 16 amino acids. The V gene end was trimmed by 4 bases and the J gene end by 4 bases; junction bases not matched to a gene: 9. The CDR3 region has the DNA TGTGCCAGCAGTTGGTCCCGACTAGCGGGGAAATACGAGCAGTACTTC. Amino acids: CASSWSRLAGKYEQYF.

This clone has a handful of counts. The V call is TRBV9, the J call TRBJ2-3; weak D call: TRBD2 (6 bases). From germline, CDR1 is SGDLS and CDR2 YYNGEE. This CDR3 has 18 residues. Trimming took 3 bases from V and 3 from J, leaving 23 bases between them. CDR3 residues: CASSAPRGRTLSTDTQYF. The CDR3 coding sequence is TGTGCCAGCAGCGCCCCCCGGGGGAGGACGTTATCGACAGATACGCAGTATTTT.

The rearrangement uses TRBV7-2 and TRBJ2-7; maybe TRBD1 (6 bases). This CDR3 is 14 amino acids long. The V gene's germline CDR1 is SGHTA and CDR2 FQGNSA. V was cut by 4 bases and J by 3 bases, with 13 bases left in between. Here the CDR3 reads CASSSDSLNYEQYF. CDR3 bases: TGTGCCAGCAGCTCGGACAGCCTCAACTACGAGCAGTACTTC. Complete variable domain (other parts from reference TRBV7-2 and TRBJ2-7): GAGVSQSPSNKVTEKGKDVELRCDPISGHTALYWYRQSLGQGLEFLIYFQGNSAPDKSGLPSDRFSAERTGGSVSTLTIQRTQQEDSAVYLCASSSDSLNYEQYFGPGTRLTVT.

The rearrangement uses TRBV5-4 and TRBJ2-3; 7 nucleotides align to TRBD1. The germline CDR1 and CDR2 sequences are SGHNT and YYREEE (reference sequence). With V trimmed by 4 bases and J by 5 bases, 7 bases remained unmatched. CDR3 length: 14 amino acids. CDR3: CASSPTGVGDTQYF. The CDR3 DNA reads as TGTGCCAGCAGCCCCACAGGGGTTGGAGATACGCAGTATTTT. The complete variable domain, with remaining parts taken from reference TRBV5-4 and TRBJ2-3, reads ETGVTQSPTHLIKTRGQQVTLRCSSQSGHNTVSWYQQALGQGPQFIFQYYREEENGRGNFPPRFSGLQFPNYSSELNVNALELDDSALYLCASSPTGVGDTQYFGPGTRLTVL.

This rearrangement joins TRBV6-5 to TRBJ2-7; 10 positions match TRBD2. CDR3 length equals 15 residues. Germline values: CDR1 MNHEY, CDR2 SVGAGI. J lost 3 bases, V lost 2 bases, and 4 bases had no gene match. The CDR3 DNA reads TGTGCCAGCAGTTACGGTCTAGCGGGAGACTACGAGCAGTACTTC. It specifies CASSYGLAGDYEQYF.

The genes are TRBV5-5 and TRBJ1-2; 12 bases map to TRBD1. The V gene end was trimmed by 3 bases and the J gene end by 3 bases; junction bases not matched to a gene: 3. The length of the CDR3 is 15 residues. The V gene's germline CDR1 is SGHKS and CDR2 YYEKEE (reference sequence). The CDR3 coding sequence is TGTGCCAGCAGCTGGGGACAGGGGGCTTACTATGGCTACACCTTC. Residues: CASSWGQGAYYGYTF.

The chain employs TRBV29-1 and TRBJ1-4; D ambiguous. V was shortened by 5 bases and J by 4 bases, with 14 bases between the two germline ends. Germline-derived CDR1 and CDR2 are SQVTM and ANQGSEA. The CDR3 spans 14 residues. The CDR3 loop is CSVRSSGSNEKLFF. The CDR3, as DNA: TGCAGCGTTCGTAGTTCTGGGAGTAATGAAAAACTGTTTTTT. The complete variable domain, with remaining parts taken from reference TRBV29-1 and TRBJ1-4, reads SAVISQKPSRDICQRGTSLTIQCQVDSQVTMMFWYRQQPGQSLTLIATANQGSEATYESGFVIDKFPISRPNLTFSTLTVSNMSPEDSSIYLCSVRSSGSNEKLFFGSGTQLSVL.

The chain uses TRBV3-1 (or the pseudogene TRBV3-2) and TRBJ1-3, with D possibly TRBD1 on 6 matching bases. CDR3 length: 16 amino acids. The germline CDR1 and CDR2 sequences are LGHDT and YNNKEL (reference sequence). Trimming pared 7 bases from V and 4 bases from J, leaving 20 bases between. DNA of the CDR3: TGTGCCAGCACCCTGAAACCAGGGGAGACGGGAAACACCATATATTTT. It is translated as CASTLKPGETGNTIYF.

V gene TRBV5-1 combines with J gene TRBJ2-3, with D possibly TRBD1 on 5 matching bases. The CDR3 has 13 amino acids. The germline V gene has CDR1 SGHRS and CDR2 YFSETQ. V lost 0 bases and J 6 bases, leaving 8 bases between the germline ends. The CDR3 is CASSLVGVDTQYF. The CDR3 bases are TGCGCCAGCAGCTTGGTAGGGGTGGATACGCAGTATTTT.

CDR3 DNA sequence: TGTGCCAGCAAAGGAGGGGATTTGTATGGCTACACCTTC. Translating it yields CASKGGDLYGYTF. The chain recombines TRBV28 with TRBJ1-2; D might be TRBD1 (5 bases). Per germline, CDR1 MDHEN and CDR2 SYDVKM. The V end was cut by 7 bases, the J end by 5 bases, with 14 bases between. The CDR3 sequence is 13 residues long.

The chain joins TRBV7-8 to TRBJ2-5; possible D gene TRBD1, 8 bases. The germline gives CDR1 SGHVS, CDR2 FQNEAQ. The CDR3 is made up of 19 amino acids. V was cut by 2 bases and J by 0 bases, with 22 bases left in between. The CDR3 DNA is TGTGCCAGCAGCTTATCCGGGACAGGACTAGATTCGTACCAAGAGACCCAGTACTTC. This codes for CASSLSGTGLDSYQETQYF.

This chain connects TRBV30 to TRBJ1-2; no firm D call. This CDR3 comprises 12 residues. Germline lookup yields CDR1 GTSNPN and CDR2 SVGIG (reference sequence). The V end was cut by 0 bases, the J end by 4 bases, with 6 bases between. DNA for the CDR3: TGTGCCTGGAGTGTTCGTAGCTATGGCTACACCTTC. It yields the protein CAWSVRSYGYTF.

The chain joins TRBV11-2 to TRBJ2-7, with D maybe TRBD1 (6 bases). CDR1 and CDR2 (germline): SGHAT, FQNNGV. Trimming cost V 1 base and J 2 bases, with 9 bases left between them. The CDR3 runs to 14 residues. DNA of the CDR3: TGTGCCAGCAGCTTAGGTCAGGGGACCTACGAGCAGTACTTC. Translation gives CASSLGQGTYEQYF.

In this sample, this clone turned up a few times. This chain links TRBV2 with TRBJ2-3, with 8 bases matching TRBD1. The CDR3 totals 15 residues. The germline V gene encodes CDR1 SNHLY and CDR2 FYNNEI. The V gene end was trimmed by 6 bases and the J gene end by 6 bases; junction bases not matched to a gene: 11. The CDR3 nucleotides are TGTGCCAGCAGACCAGCCGGACAGGGTTTGGATACGCAGTATTTT. As protein: CASRPAGQGLDTQYF.

This rearrangement joins TRBV23-1 to TRBJ2-5, with 7 bases matching TRBD1. TRBV23-1 is annotated as an ORF whose role is uncertain. This CDR3 comprises 16 residues. Unmatched junction bases numbered 12, after V lost 4 bases and J lost 4 bases. The CDR3 protein is CASSLVTGIVVETQYF. The DNA for the CDR3 is TGCGCCAGCAGTCTGGTGACAGGGATCGTAGTAGAGACCCAGTACTTC.

This rearrangement joins TRBV3-1 (or the pseudogene TRBV3-2) to TRBJ2-3; 7 nucleotides align to TRBD1. CDR1 is LGHDT, CDR2 YNNKEL, per germline (reference sequence). Trimming at V came to 3 bases and at J to 0 bases, leaving 9 bases not matched to a gene. The CDR3 is 17 residues long. The CDR3: CASSHPPGQRSTDTQYF. In DNA form, the CDR3 reads TGTGCCAGCAGCCACCCCCCGGGACAGAGGAGCACAGATACGCAGTATTTT.

The chain combines TRBV3-1 (or the pseudogene TRBV3-2) with TRBJ2-7; 8 bases line up with TRBD2. V shed 6 bases, J shed 0 bases, and the junction held 7 bases outside the gene matches. The germline V gene encodes CDR1 LGHDT and CDR2 YNNKEL (reference sequence). This CDR3 has 15 amino acids. This CDR3 reads CASRHSGVDSYEQYF. CDR3 coding DNA: TGTGCCAGCAGGCATAGCGGGGTTGACTCCTACGAGCAGTACTTC.

The chain combines TRBV9 with TRBJ2-7; 9 positions agree with TRBD1. Trimming cost V 3 bases and J 6 bases; bases outside gene matches: 1. The CDR3 extends over 12 amino acids. Looked up from germline, CDR1 is SGDLS and CDR2 is YYNGEE. The CDR3 DNA reads TGTGCCAGCAGCGGGGACAGGGCCGAGCAGTACTTC. Protein sequence: CASSGDRAEQYF.

V is TRBV19 and J is TRBJ2-7, with 7 bases lining up with TRBD1. Germline V gives CDR1 LNHDA, CDR2 SQIVND (reference sequence). Trimming removed 6 bases from V and 7 bases from J; junction bases left unmatched: 9. This CDR3 spans 13 amino acids. In nucleotides, the CDR3 is TGTGCCAGTAGCCCCGACAGGGCGCGAGAGCAGTACTTC. Translating gives CASSPDRAREQYF. Full variable domain (outside the CDR3, taken from reference TRBV19 and TRBJ2-7): DGGITQSPKYLFRKEGQNVTLSCEQNLNHDAMYWYRQDPGQGLRLIYYSQIVNDFQKGDIAEGYSVSREKKESFPLTVTSAQKNPTAFYLCASSPDRAREQYFGPGTRLTVT.

This rearrangement joins TRBV2 to TRBJ1-5, with D unclear. Germline CDR1 is SNHLY and CDR2 is FYNNEI. V gave up 8 bases and J gave up 3 bases, with 8 bases separating them. CDR3 length: 12 amino acids. CDR3 nucleotide sequence: TGTGCCAGCGGCAGTCCCAATCAGCCCCAGCATTTT. Its protein is CASGSPNQPQHF.

The chain combines TRBV27 with TRBJ1-4, with TRBD1 matching 8 bases. Germline lookup yields CDR1 MNHEY and CDR2 SMNVEV (reference sequence). The CDR3 covers 14 residues. V lost 2 bases and J lost 10; bases outside the gene matches: 6. Here the CDR3 reads CASSLPGQGGKLFF. CDR3 DNA sequence: TGTGCCAGCAGTTTACCCGGACAGGGAGGAAAACTGTTTTTT.

This rearrangement joins TRBV5-1 to TRBJ2-7; D is uncertain. V lost 4 bases to trimming and J lost 4 bases, with 15 bases between them. Germline CDR1 and CDR2: SGHRS and YFSETQ. The CDR3 has 14 residues. The DNA of the CDR3 is TGCGCCAGCAGCCCAGCAGGCTTTTATTACGAGCAGTACTTC. Translated, it gives CASSPAGFYYEQYF.

This clone was observed once. This same CDR3 is encoded by further DNA sequences in the sample. The CDR3: CASSLQGLSGNTIYF. Here the CDR3 DNA reads TGCGCCAGCAGCTTACAGGGGTTATCTGGAAACACCATATATTTT. The chain couples TRBV5-1 to TRBJ1-3, with 7 bases matching TRBD1. Germline lookup yields CDR1 SGHRS and CDR2 YFSETQ. This CDR3 region has 15 residues. After removal of 2 bases from V and 1 base from J, the junction contained 3 bases not matched to a gene.

This chain connects TRBV4-2 to TRBJ2-3; 7 bases map to TRBD1. Germline V lookup: CDR1 LGHNA, CDR2 YNFKEQ. J was trimmed by 4 bases and V by 0 bases; bases with no gene match: 7. This CDR3 has 16 residues. CDR3 in DNA: TGTGCCAGCAGCCAAGATAACCCGACAGGGTCAGATACGCAGTATTTT. Amino acid sequence: CASSQDNPTGSDTQYF.

The gene calls are TRBV19 and TRBJ2-5; 7 positions agree with TRBD1. Germline V gene sequence: CDR1 LNHDA, CDR2 SQIVND (reference sequence). J was trimmed by 2 bases and V by 7 bases; bases with no gene match: 16. This CDR3 contains 17 residues. CDR3 DNA: TGTGCCAGTACCAGCGCCTTAGGGGGCCTCGAACAAGAGACCCAGTACTTC. Amino acids: CASTSALGGLEQETQYF.

This chain connects TRBV5-1 to TRBJ2-3, with a weak D call TRBD2 (7 bases). The germline V gene encodes CDR1 SGHRS and CDR2 YFSETQ. There are 15 residues in the CDR3. V was trimmed by 0 bases and J by 4 bases, leaving 12 bases between them. The CDR3 region has the DNA TGCGCCAGCAGCTTGGCCGGGGGGCGTGCAGATACGCAGTATTTT. It codes for CASSLAGGRADTQYF.

The chain uses TRBV5-1 and TRBJ2-1; TRBD2 agrees at 13 bases. Germline V lookup: CDR1 SGHRS, CDR2 YFSETQ. The CDR3 consists of 17 residues. The V and J ends lost 0 bases and 2 bases, in that order; junction bases with no gene match: 2. The CDR3 nucleotides are TGCGCCAGCAGCTTGGGGGGGACTAGCGGGACCTACAATGAGCAGTTCTTC. Translated: CASSLGGTSGTYNEQFF.

In its sample, this clone was seen once. The genes are TRBV19 and TRBJ2-3; TRBD2 matches at 8 bases. Germline CDR1 is LNHDA and CDR2 is SQIVND (reference sequence). Unmatched junction bases numbered 12, after V lost 5 bases and J lost 5 bases. This CDR3 spans 16 amino acids. CDR3 region: CASSGPGTRNRDTQYF. The CDR3 nucleotides read TGTGCCAGTAGTGGACCCGGGACTAGAAACCGAGATACGCAGTATTTT.